The 13 T cell receptor beta chains below all came from one sample that was sequenced in a study of T cell repertoires in cytomegalovirus infection. MiXCR, applied by TCRdb to the reads, yields one record per CDR3 protein. The table lists roughly 180,000 distinct CDR3 sequences, roughly a sixth of them singletons, with almost 25% in the top ten. Material: CD8+ T cells from PBMCs. The receptors were gathered from a human donor in good health (CMV status not recorded). Some clones in this sample may be carry-over from other donors' samples.

This chain joins TRBV7-2 and TRBJ2-7, with 14 bases fitting TRBD2. Germline assignment: CDR1 SGHTA and CDR2 FQGNSA. V trimming: 3 bases; J trimming: 3 bases; junction bases outside the gene matches: 1. This CDR3 spans 15 amino acids. In DNA, the CDR3 is TGTGCCAGCAGCTTGGGACTAGCGGGGGACTACGAGCAGTACTTC. It is translated as CASSLGLAGDYEQYF.

This clonotype turned up a few times. The chain recombines TRBV19 with TRBJ2-1; 9 positions match TRBD2. This CDR3 region has 18 residues. Germline loops: CDR1 LNHDA, CDR2 SQIVND (reference sequence). V lost 0 bases to trimming and J lost 5 bases; unmatched junction nucleotides: 11. The CDR3, as DNA: TGTGCCAGTAGTATAGATCTATGGAGCGGGGGGCTCAACAATGAGCAGTTCTTC. Amino acids: CASSIDLWSGGLNNEQFF.

This clonotype was found a few times. Sequence at one end of the junction differs from germline and may be a read error. The V gene is TRBV7-2, the J gene TRBJ2-5; 13 bases align to TRBD2. Germline V lookup: CDR1 SGHTA, CDR2 FQGNSA. The CDR3 length is 14 residues. The CDR3 coding sequence is TGTGCCAGCAGCTTAACTAGCGGGGGGGAGACCCGGTACTTC. Its protein is CASSLTSGGETRYF.

This clonotype was detected only a few times. This chain links TRBV4-1 with TRBJ2-3; TRBD1 might be the D (5 bases). V shed 2 bases and J shed 0 bases, with 15 bases lying between them. CDR1 is MGHRA, CDR2 YSYEKL, per germline. The CDR3 contains 17 residues. The CDR3: CASSQYGAYSSTDTQYF. DNA of the CDR3: TGCGCCAGCAGCCAATATGGGGCGTACTCCAGCACAGATACGCAGTATTTT.

This chain joins TRBV7-9 and TRBJ1-1; D gene ambiguous. Germline-derived CDR1 and CDR2 are SEHNR and FQNEAQ (reference sequence). Between the trimmed V and J ends, which lost 5 bases and 1 base, there was a span of 8 bases. The CDR3 extends over 13 amino acids. The CDR3 DNA sequence: TGTGCCAGCAGCCCAGTGGAGAACACTGAAGCTTTCTTT. Translating it yields CASSPVENTEAFF. The full variable domain, completed using reference TRBV7-9 and TRBJ1-1, is DTGVSQNPRHKITKRGQNVTFRCDPISEHNRLYWYRQTLGQGPEFLTYFQNEAQLEKSRLLSDRFSAERPKGSFSTLEIQRTEQGDSAMYLCASSPVENTEAFFGQGTRLTVV.

This clonotype has just a few counts. V and J are TRBV7-2 and TRBJ2-3; D uncertain. V shed 0 bases and J shed 7 bases, with 11 bases lying between them. In germline, CDR1 is SGHTA, CDR2 FQGNSA. CDR3 length: 14 amino acids. The CDR3 DNA is TGTGCCAGCAGCTTAGCGGGGTCCCGACATACGCAGTATTTT. Amino acid sequence: CASSLAGSRHTQYF. The entire variable domain, with the rest obtained from reference TRBV7-2 and TRBJ2-3, is as follows: GAGVSQSPSNKVTEKGKDVELRCDPISGHTALYWYRQSLGQGLEFLIYFQGNSAPDKSGLPSDRFSAERTGGSVSTLTIQRTQQEDSAVYLCASSLAGSRHTQYFGPGTRLTVL.

The chain carries TRBV20-1 and TRBJ2-2; D may be TRBD1 (5 bases). The germline V gene has CDR1 DFQATT and CDR2 SNEGSKA (reference sequence). This CDR3 is built from 15 residues. Trimming took 0 bases from V and 4 from J, leaving 12 bases between them. The CDR3 DNA is TGCAGTGCTAGAGATTATGACAGAACCACCGGGGAGCTGTTTTTT. Encoded protein: CSARDYDRTTGELFF.

This clonotype turned up a few times. The genes are TRBV27 and TRBJ2-2; D unclear. The CDR3 has 13 amino acids. Trimming cost V 2 bases and J 7 bases, with 8 bases left between them. The germline V gene encodes CDR1 MNHEY and CDR2 SMNVEV (reference sequence). CDR3 in amino acids: CASSLKGLGELFF. The CDR3 nucleotides read TGTGCCAGCAGTTTAAAAGGGCTCGGGGAGCTGTTTTTT.

CDR3 sequence (DNA): TGTGCCAGCAGTTACCTCGACAGTTCCCAGCCCCAGCATTTT. It yields the protein CASSYLDSSQPQHF. The V call is TRBV6-2 or TRBV6-3, the J call TRBJ1-5; D may be TRBD1 (5 bases). There are 14 residues in the CDR3. CDR1 and CDR2 from the germline V gene are MNHEY and SVGEGT. With 2 bases removed from V and 7 bases from J, the gap between germline ends came to 12 bases.

The sample holds many counts of this clonotype. This sequence joins TRBV7-9 and TRBJ1-2, with D tentatively TRBD1 (6 bases). This CDR3 is built from 15 residues. Germline CDR1 reads SEHNR; CDR2 reads FQNEAQ (reference sequence). V lost 5 bases and J lost 4, with 17 bases in between. CDR3 DNA sequence: TGTGCCAGCAGCGGCCGGGACACGATTCCCTATGGCTACACCTTC. It is translated as CASSGRDTIPYGYTF.

The chain links TRBV7-4 to TRBJ2-1; D unresolved. CDR1 and CDR2 (germline): SGHVT, SQSDAQ. CDR3 length equals 12 residues. In DNA form, the CDR3 reads TGTACGGGCCAAGTGGGTTACAATGAGCAGTTCTTC. Residues: CTGQVGYNEQFF.

Only a few counts were recorded for this clonotype. V and J are TRBV6-6 and TRBJ2-2; 7 nucleotides agree with TRBD2. The V and J ends lost 8 bases and 0 bases, in that order; junction bases with no gene match: 6. Germline-derived CDR1 and CDR2 are MNHNY and SVGAGI (reference sequence). The CDR3 has 15 residues. The CDR3 spells CASWGRGPNTGELFF. The CDR3 DNA reads as TGTGCCAGCTGGGGGAGGGGCCCGAACACCGGGGAGCTGTTTTTT.

This clonotype was seen a few times. The V and J genes are TRBV10-2 and TRBJ2-1; TRBD2 matches at 16 bases. The CDR3 covers 16 residues. Looked up from germline, CDR1 is WSHSY and CDR2 is SAAADI. Trimming cost V 4 bases and J 7 bases; bases outside gene matches: 4. Here the CDR3 reads CASSAGTSGGVNEQFF. CDR3 coding DNA: TGCGCCAGCAGTGCGGGGACTAGCGGGGGGGTTAATGAGCAGTTCTTC.